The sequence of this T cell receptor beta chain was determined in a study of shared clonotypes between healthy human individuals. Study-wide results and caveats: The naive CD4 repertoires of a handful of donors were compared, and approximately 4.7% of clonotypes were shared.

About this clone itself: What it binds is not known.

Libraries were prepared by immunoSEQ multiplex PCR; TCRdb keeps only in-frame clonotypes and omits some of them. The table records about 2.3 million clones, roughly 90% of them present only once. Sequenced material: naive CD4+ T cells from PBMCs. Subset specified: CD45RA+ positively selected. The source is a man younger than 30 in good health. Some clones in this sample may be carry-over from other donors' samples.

The CDR3 here is CASSISGANAYNEQFF. Here the CDR3 DNA reads TGTGCCAGCAGCATTTCAGGGGCGAACGCCTACAATGAGCAGTTCTTC. The chain is built from TRBV28 and TRBJ2-1, with D perhaps matching TRBD1 (6 bases). This CDR3 is 16 amino acids long. Germline V gene data show CDR1 as MDHEN and CDR2 as SYDVKM. The V end was cut by 6 bases, the J end by 2 bases, with 17 bases between.